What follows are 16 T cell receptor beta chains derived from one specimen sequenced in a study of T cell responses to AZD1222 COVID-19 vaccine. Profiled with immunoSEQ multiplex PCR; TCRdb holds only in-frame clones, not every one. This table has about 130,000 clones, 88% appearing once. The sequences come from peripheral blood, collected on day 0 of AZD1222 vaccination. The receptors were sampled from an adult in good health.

In nucleotides, the CDR3 is TGTGCCAGCAGCCCTGGAGGGGCGGCTCCCTACGAGCAGTACTTC. This codes for CASSPGGAAPYEQYF. This chain joins TRBV5-4 and TRBJ2-7; TRBD2 might be the D (6 bases). V was pared by 4 bases and J by 2 bases, with 16 bases between. Germline assignment: CDR1 SGHNT and CDR2 YYREEE (reference sequence). The CDR3 is made up of 15 amino acids.

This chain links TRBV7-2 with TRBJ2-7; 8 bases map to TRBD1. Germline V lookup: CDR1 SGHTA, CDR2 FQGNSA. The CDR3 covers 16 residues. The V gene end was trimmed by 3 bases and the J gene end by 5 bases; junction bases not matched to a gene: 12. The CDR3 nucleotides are TGTGCCAGCAGCTTGGATCGGACAGGGACACTTGACGAGCAGTACTTC. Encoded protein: CASSLDRTGTLDEQYF. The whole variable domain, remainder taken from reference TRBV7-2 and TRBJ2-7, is GAGVSQSPSNKVTEKGKDVELRCDPISGHTALYWYRQSLGQGLEFLIYFQGNSAPDKSGLPSDRFSAERTGGSVSTLTIQRTQQEDSAVYLCASSLDRTGTLDEQYFGPGTRLTVT.

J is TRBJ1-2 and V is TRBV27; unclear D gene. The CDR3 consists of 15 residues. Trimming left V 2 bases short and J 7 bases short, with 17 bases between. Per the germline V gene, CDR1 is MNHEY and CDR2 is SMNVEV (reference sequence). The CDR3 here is CASSLDPIGFFGYTF. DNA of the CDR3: TGTGCCAGCAGTTTAGACCCCATCGGATTCTTTGGCTACACCTTC.

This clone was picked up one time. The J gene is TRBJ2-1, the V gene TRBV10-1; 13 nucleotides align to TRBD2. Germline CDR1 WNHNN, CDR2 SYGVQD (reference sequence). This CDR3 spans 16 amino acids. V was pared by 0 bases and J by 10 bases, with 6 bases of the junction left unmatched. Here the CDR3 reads CASSESRLAGGGEQFF. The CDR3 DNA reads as TGCGCCAGCAGTGAGTCGAGACTAGCGGGAGGCGGAGAGCAGTTCTTC.

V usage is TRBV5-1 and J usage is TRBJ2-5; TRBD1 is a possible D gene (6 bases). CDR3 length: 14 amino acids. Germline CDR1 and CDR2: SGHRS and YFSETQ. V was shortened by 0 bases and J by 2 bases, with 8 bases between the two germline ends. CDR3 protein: CASSLAQGQETQYF. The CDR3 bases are TGCGCCAGCAGCTTGGCACAGGGTCAAGAGACCCAGTACTTC.

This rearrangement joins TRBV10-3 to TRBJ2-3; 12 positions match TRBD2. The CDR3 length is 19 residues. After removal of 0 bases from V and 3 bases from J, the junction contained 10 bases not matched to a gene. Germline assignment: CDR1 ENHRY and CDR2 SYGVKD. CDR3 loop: CAISESTRTSGALTDTQYF. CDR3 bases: TGTGCCATCAGTGAGTCGACTCGGACTAGCGGGGCATTAACAGATACGCAGTATTTT.

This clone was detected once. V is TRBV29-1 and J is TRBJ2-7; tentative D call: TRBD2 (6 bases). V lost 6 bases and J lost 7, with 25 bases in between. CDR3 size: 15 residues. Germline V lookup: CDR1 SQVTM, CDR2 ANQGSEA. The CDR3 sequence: CSVGAGREVRGEQYF. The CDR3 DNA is TGCAGCGTCGGGGCGGGGCGCGAGGTCCGTGGGGAGCAGTACTTC.

This chain's CDR3 is CASRVNNEQFF. In nucleotides, the CDR3 is TGCGCCAGCAGGGTAAACAATGAGCAGTTCTTC. This chain uses TRBV5-1 with TRBJ2-1; D unclear. Trimming cost V 5 bases and J 5 bases, with 5 bases left between them. Germline lookup yields CDR1 SGHRS and CDR2 YFSETQ. There are 11 residues in the CDR3.

CDR3 nucleotides: TGCGCCAGCAGCTTATCGGAAACCTATGGCTACACCTTC. Translated: CASSLSETYGYTF. The chain carries TRBV5-1 and TRBJ1-2; no clear D. This CDR3 has 13 residues. In germline, CDR1 is SGHRS, CDR2 YFSETQ. Trimming left V 2 bases short and J 4 bases short, with 9 bases between. Full variable domain (rest looked up from reference TRBV5-1 and TRBJ1-2): KAGVTQTPRYLIKTRGQQVTLSCSPISGHRSVSWYQQTPGQGLQFLFEYFSETQRNKGNFPGRFSGRQFSNSRSEMNVSTLELGDSALYLCASSLSETYGYTFGSGTRLTVV.

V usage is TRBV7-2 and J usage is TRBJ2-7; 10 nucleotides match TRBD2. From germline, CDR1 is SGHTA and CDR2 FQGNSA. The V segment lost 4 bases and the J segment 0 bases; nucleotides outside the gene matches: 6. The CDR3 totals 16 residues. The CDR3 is CASSWVASGSSYEQYF. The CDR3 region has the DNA TGTGCCAGCAGCTGGGTGGCTAGCGGGAGCTCCTACGAGCAGTACTTC.

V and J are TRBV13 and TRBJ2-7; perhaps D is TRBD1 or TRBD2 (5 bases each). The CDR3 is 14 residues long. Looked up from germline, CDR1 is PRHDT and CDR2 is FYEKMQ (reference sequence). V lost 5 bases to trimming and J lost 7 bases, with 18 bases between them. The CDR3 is CASSLSGAQREQYF. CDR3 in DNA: TGTGCCAGCAGCCTATCCGGGGCCCAGAGGGAGCAGTACTTC.

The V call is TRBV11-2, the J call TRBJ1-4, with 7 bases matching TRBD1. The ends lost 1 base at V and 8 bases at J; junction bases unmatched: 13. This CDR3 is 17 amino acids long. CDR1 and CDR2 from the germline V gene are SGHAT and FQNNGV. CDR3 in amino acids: CASSLGSLEGAYEKLFF. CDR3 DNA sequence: TGTGCCAGCAGCTTAGGGTCTTTAGAGGGGGCCTACGAAAAACTGTTTTTT.

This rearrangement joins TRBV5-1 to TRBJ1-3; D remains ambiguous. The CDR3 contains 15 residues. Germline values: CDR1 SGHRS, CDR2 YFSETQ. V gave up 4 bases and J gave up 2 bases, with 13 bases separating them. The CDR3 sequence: CASSPGARAGNTIYF. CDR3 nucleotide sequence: TGCGCCAGCAGCCCCGGAGCTAGGGCTGGAAACACCATATATTTT.

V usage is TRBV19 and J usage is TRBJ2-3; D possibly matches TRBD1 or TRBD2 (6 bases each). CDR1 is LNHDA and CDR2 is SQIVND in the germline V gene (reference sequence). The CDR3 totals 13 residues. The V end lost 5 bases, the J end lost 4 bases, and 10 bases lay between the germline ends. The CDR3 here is CASSFRGPDTQYF. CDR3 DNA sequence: TGTGCCAGTAGTTTCCGGGGGCCAGATACGCAGTATTTT. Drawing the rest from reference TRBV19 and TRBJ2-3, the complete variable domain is DGGITQSPKYLFRKEGQNVTLSCEQNLNHDAMYWYRQDPGQGLRLIYYSQIVNDFQKGDIAEGYSVSREKKESFPLTVTSAQKNPTAFYLCASSFRGPDTQYFGPGTRLTVL.

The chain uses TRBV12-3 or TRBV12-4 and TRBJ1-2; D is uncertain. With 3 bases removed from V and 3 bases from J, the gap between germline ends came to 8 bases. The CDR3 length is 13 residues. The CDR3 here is CASSFGGYYGYTF. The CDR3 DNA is TGTGCCAGCAGTTTCGGAGGGTACTATGGCTACACCTTC.

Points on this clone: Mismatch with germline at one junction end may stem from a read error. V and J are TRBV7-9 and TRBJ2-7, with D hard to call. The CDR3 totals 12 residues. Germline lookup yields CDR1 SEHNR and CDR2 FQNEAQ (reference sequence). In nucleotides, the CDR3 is TGTGCCAGCAGCTTACTCCCGTCAGAGCCCTCCTTC. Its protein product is CASSLLPSEPSF.